The 27 T cell receptor beta chains in this list originate from one sample, sequenced in a study of cytomegalovirus exposure and HLA in healthy donors. Use of 60 Vbeta and 13 Jbeta primers characterized the PCR. Profiled with immunoSEQ multiplex PCR; TCRdb holds only in-frame clones, not every one. The profile shows about 170,000 clones, almost 75% of them singletons. The sample taken for sequencing was PBMCs. These receptors were obtained from a woman aged 18-29 years in good health and CMV-seropositive.

The chain links TRBV15 to TRBJ2-7; the match to TRBD1 covers 9 bases. CDR1 LNHNV and CDR2 YYDKDF come from the germline V gene (reference sequence). The trim removed 6 bases at V and 5 bases at J, leaving 14 bases unmatched. CDR3 length equals 16 residues. CDR3 region: CATSNSSGTGLDEQYF. DNA for the CDR3: TGTGCCACCAGTAATTCGTCCGGGACAGGGTTAGACGAGCAGTACTTC.

The chain joins TRBV7-3 to TRBJ2-3; unclear D gene. Germline CDR1 and CDR2: SGHTA and FQGTGA. CDR3 length equals 13 residues. V was shortened by 1 base and J by 2 bases, with 4 bases between the two germline ends. CDR3 residues: CASSLSLTDTQYF. The CDR3 bases are TGTGCCAGCAGCTTAAGTCTCACAGATACGCAGTATTTT.

The chain links TRBV6-1 to TRBJ2-7; tentative D call: TRBD1 (5 bases). Trimming pared 0 bases from V and 3 bases from J, leaving 6 bases between. This CDR3 has 13 residues. Germline CDR1 MNHNS, CDR2 SASEGT. The DNA of the CDR3 is TGTGCCAGCAGTGAAGCGGGGCGCTACGAGCAGTACTTC. Protein sequence: CASSEAGRYEQYF.

The chain joins TRBV10-2 to TRBJ1-6; no reliable D call. Trimming left V 0 bases short and J 11 bases short, with 5 bases between. Germline CDR1 reads WSHSY; CDR2 reads SAAADI. The CDR3 extends over 12 amino acids. The CDR3 DNA sequence: TGCGCCAGCAGTGAGTCGCGGGCACCCCTCCACTTT. Translating gives CASSESRAPLHF.

The V and J genes are TRBV29-1 and TRBJ2-5, with D tentatively TRBD2 (6 bases). The J call could be wrong; TRBJ2-7 is a better fit for the DNA end. Germline CDR1 SQVTM, CDR2 ANQGSEA. This CDR3 region has 17 residues. CDR3 loop: CSVEGRGTSGRSYEQYF. CDR3 DNA: TGCAGCGTTGAAGGCCGCGGGACCTCCGGGCGCTCCTACGAGCAGTACTTC.

The chain recombines TRBV29-1 with TRBJ1-2; D is unclear. CDR3 size: 15 residues. The V gene lost 1 base and the J gene lost 0 bases, with 12 bases spanning the gap. Germline CDR1 SQVTM, CDR2 ANQGSEA. DNA for the CDR3: TGCAGCGTTGAAGCCCCCGTAGCCCCTAACTATGGCTACACCTTC. It encodes CSVEAPVAPNYGYTF.

This clone came up a few times. The V gene is TRBV5-1, the J gene TRBJ2-3; D not certain. V lost 5 bases to trimming and J lost 3 bases, with 13 bases between them. Per germline, CDR1 SGHRS and CDR2 YFSETQ. The CDR3 totals 14 residues. This CDR3 is CASSFQETTDTQYF. The CDR3 nucleotides read TGCGCCAGCAGTTTCCAGGAAACAACAGATACGCAGTATTTT.

J is TRBJ2-3 and V is TRBV4-3; 12 positions agree with TRBD2. The CDR3 runs 15 residues. V gave up 2 bases and J gave up 4 bases; unmatched junction bases: 1. Germline assignment: CDR1 LGHNA and CDR2 YSLEER. The chain's CDR3 is CASSQTSGGPDTQYF. DNA of the CDR3: TGCGCCAGCAGCCAAACTAGCGGGGGGCCAGATACGCAGTATTTT.

This chain connects TRBV29-1 to TRBJ1-2; D not resolved. Germline CDR1 SQVTM, CDR2 ANQGSEA. Trimming left V 2 bases short and J 7 bases short, with 8 bases between. The CDR3 is made up of 11 amino acids. CDR3 DNA: TGCAGCGTTGAATCTCGGGGTGGCTACACCTTC. Translating gives CSVESRGGYTF.

This clone was seen only once. V is TRBV5-1 and J is TRBJ1-2; no clear D gene. This CDR3 spans 13 amino acids. Trimming took off 3 bases at V and 4 bases at J, with 10 bases between the two ends. Germline V gene data show CDR1 as SGHRS and CDR2 as YFSETQ. The chain's CDR3 is CASSSGGGYGYTF. The CDR3 nucleotides read TGCGCCAGCAGCTCGGGTGGAGGCTATGGCTACACCTTC.

The genes are TRBV5-4 and TRBJ2-3; TRBD1 agrees at 9 bases. Per the germline V gene, CDR1 is SGHNT and CDR2 is YYREEE (reference sequence). The V segment lost 0 bases and the J segment 1 base; nucleotides outside the gene matches: 15. The length of the CDR3 is 20 residues. The CDR3 is CASSLGEGTGTLGGTDTQYF. The CDR3 DNA is TGTGCCAGCAGCTTGGGTGAGGGGACAGGGACGTTGGGGGGCACAGATACGCAGTATTTT.

This chain connects TRBV5-6 to TRBJ2-3; 7 bases match TRBD1. V lost 2 bases, J lost 2 bases, and 5 bases stayed unmatched. The CDR3 runs 15 residues. Germline V gene data show CDR1 as SGHDT and CDR2 as YYEEEE. The CDR3, as DNA: TGTGCCAGCAGCTTCCTGGGACAGAACACAGATACGCAGTATTTT. This codes for CASSFLGQNTDTQYF.

J is TRBJ1-2 and V is TRBV10-2; 10 bases agree with TRBD1. The CDR3 length is 15 residues. Germline trimming cut 0 bases from V and 8 bases from J; bases unmatched to any gene: 6. CDR1 and CDR2 (germline): WSHSY, SAAADI. CDR3 nucleotide sequence: TGCGCCAGCAGTGAGTCAGTGGGACAGGGGCGCGGCTACACCTTC. Its translation is CASSESVGQGRGYTF.

A single count supports this clone. J is TRBJ2-1 and V is TRBV25-1; TRBD2 matches at 9 bases. Germline loops: CDR1 MGHDK, CDR2 SYGVNS. V lost 6 bases, J lost 0 bases, and 6 bases stayed unmatched. The CDR3 spans 16 residues. As DNA, the CDR3 is TGTGCCAGCAGCGTCGTAGCGGGGGTCTCCTACAATGAGCAGTTCTTC. Its translation: CASSVVAGVSYNEQFF. Full variable domain (remainder filled in from reference TRBV25-1 and TRBJ2-1): EADIYQTPRYLVIGTGKKITLECSQTMGHDKMYWYQQDPGMELHLIHYSYGVNSTEKGDLSSESTVSRIRTEHFPLTLESARPSHTSQYLCASSVVAGVSYNEQFFGPGTRLTVL.

The chain has TRBV2 and TRBJ1-4; D is undetermined. The V gene lost 4 bases and the J gene lost 8 bases, with 14 bases spanning the gap. The germline gives CDR1 SNHLY, CDR2 FYNNEI. The CDR3 runs to 14 residues. The CDR3 spells CASSVRFAGEKLFF. The CDR3 DNA is TGTGCCAGCAGTGTTAGATTCGCCGGGGAAAAACTGTTTTTT.

In the case of this clone: An end of the junction does not agree with germline; a read error may underlie this. The chain has TRBV2 and TRBJ1-6, with D maybe TRBD1 (6 bases). Germline V gene lookup returns CDR1 SNHLY and CDR2 FYNNEI. The CDR3 spans 15 residues. CDR3 nucleotide sequence: TGTGCCAGCAGGGGACTACAGGGACGACATTCACCCCCCCACTTT. As protein: CASRGLQGRHSPPHF.

This chain links TRBV7-3 with TRBJ1-2, with D hard to call. CDR1 SGHTA and CDR2 FQGTGA come from the germline V gene. This CDR3 comprises 13 residues. V was cut by 2 bases and J by 3 bases, with 7 bases left in between. The CDR3 DNA is TGTGCCAGCAGCTTATCCGGAGACTATGGCTACACCTTC. Its translation is CASSLSGDYGYTF. The complete variable domain, with remaining parts taken from reference TRBV7-3 and TRBJ1-2, reads GAGVSQTPSNKVTEKGKYVELRCDPISGHTALYWYRQSLGQGPEFLIYFQGTGAADDSGLPNDRFFAVRPEGSVSTLKIQRTERGDSAVYLCASSLSGDYGYTFGSGTRLTVV.

The genes are TRBV23-1 and TRBJ1-2; TRBD1 might be the D (6 bases). TRBV23-1 belongs to the ORF category, with a function that is uncertain. The CDR3 has 14 residues. V was pared by 4 bases and J by 0 bases, with 9 bases between. Written as DNA, the CDR3 is TGCGCCAGCAGTCGGACAGAGACTAACTATGGCTACACCTTC. Translation gives CASSRTETNYGYTF.

V is TRBV6-5 and J is TRBJ1-4; TRBD1 is a possible D gene (6 bases). Per the germline V gene, CDR1 is MNHEY and CDR2 is SVGAGI. The CDR3 is 14 amino acids. V lost 6 bases, J lost 3 bases, and 11 bases lay in between. CDR3 sequence reads: CASSPTGPNEKLFF. The CDR3 DNA follows: TGTGCCAGCAGCCCGACAGGTCCTAATGAAAAACTGTTTTTT.

The rearrangement joins TRBV10-3 to TRBJ2-3; 8 bases map to TRBD2. This CDR3 is built from 16 residues. The trim removed 5 bases at V and 1 base at J, leaving 8 bases unmatched. The V gene's germline CDR1 is ENHRY and CDR2 SYGVKD. The CDR3 protein is CAISLRVLAGTDTQYF. The CDR3 nucleotides read TGTGCCATCAGTCTGAGGGTACTAGCGGGCACAGATACGCAGTATTTT.

The V and J genes are TRBV28 and TRBJ1-1; 12 nucleotides align to TRBD1. This CDR3 spans 14 amino acids. V was pared by 6 bases and J by 10 bases, with 9 bases of the junction left unmatched. The germline CDR1 and CDR2 sequences are MDHEN and SYDVKM. The CDR3 DNA reads as TGTGCCAGCAGACCCGGGACAGGGGGCGCCGCAGCTTTCTTT. It yields the protein CASRPGTGGAAAFF. Using reference TRBV28 and TRBJ1-1 for the parts outside the CDR3, the full variable domain is DVKVTQSSRYLVKRTGEKVFLECVQDMDHENMFWYRQDPGLGLRLIYFSYDVKMKEKGDIPEGYSVSREKKERFSLILESASTNQTSMYLCASRPGTGGAAAFFGQGTRLTVV.

V usage is TRBV28 and J usage is TRBJ1-3; D is perhaps TRBD1 (6 bases). In germline, CDR1 is MDHEN, CDR2 SYDVKM. Trimming removed 6 bases from V and 10 bases from J, with 10 bases in between. There are 11 residues in the CDR3. DNA for the CDR3: TGTGCCAGCAGAGAACAGGGAACCATATATTTT. It encodes CASREQGTIYF.

V is TRBV9 and J is TRBJ2-1, with D unclear. Trimming pared 3 bases from V and 0 bases from J, leaving 13 bases between. In germline, CDR1 is SGDLS, CDR2 YYNGEE. This CDR3 spans 16 amino acids. The CDR3 reads CASSARRVSSYNEQFF. The CDR3 bases are TGTGCCAGCAGCGCCCGACGGGTGAGCTCCTACAATGAGCAGTTCTTC.

This clone was observed a handful of times. The chain recombines TRBV5-4 with TRBJ2-7; D is undetermined. CDR1 and CDR2 from the germline V gene are SGHNT and YYREEE (reference sequence). Trimming removed 6 bases at V and 2 bases at J, with 12 bases between. This CDR3 is built from 13 residues. The CDR3 bases are TGTGCCAGCACCGAACCAGGTACCTACGAGCAGTACTTC. Protein sequence: CASTEPGTYEQYF.

The chain joins TRBV4-3 to TRBJ1-2; TRBD1 is a possible D gene (6 bases). V was trimmed by 0 bases and J by 8 bases, leaving 25 bases between them. Germline-derived CDR1 and CDR2 are LGHNA and YSLEER. The CDR3 spans 18 residues. CDR3 coding DNA: TGCGCCAGCAGCCAAGAGGGGGCAGGGCCCTCCCCCTCGTTCGGCTACACCTTC. Amino acid sequence: CASSQEGAGPSPSFGYTF.

The chain uses TRBV29-1 and TRBJ2-7; D ambiguous. The CDR3 loop spans 11 amino acids. Germline loops: CDR1 SQVTM, CDR2 ANQGSEA. V shed 7 bases and J shed 0 bases, with 7 bases lying between them. CDR3 protein: CSARSSYEQYF. CDR3 bases: TGCAGCGCGAGAAGCTCCTACGAGCAGTACTTC.

V is TRBV6-6 and J is TRBJ1-1; D remains ambiguous. Between the trimmed V and J ends, which lost 2 bases and 1 base, there was a span of 5 bases. The CDR3 is 13 residues long. Germline V lookup: CDR1 MNHNY, CDR2 SVGAGI (reference sequence). CDR3 bases: TGTGCCAGCAGTTACGGCAGGAACACTGAAGCTTTCTTT. As protein: CASSYGRNTEAFF.